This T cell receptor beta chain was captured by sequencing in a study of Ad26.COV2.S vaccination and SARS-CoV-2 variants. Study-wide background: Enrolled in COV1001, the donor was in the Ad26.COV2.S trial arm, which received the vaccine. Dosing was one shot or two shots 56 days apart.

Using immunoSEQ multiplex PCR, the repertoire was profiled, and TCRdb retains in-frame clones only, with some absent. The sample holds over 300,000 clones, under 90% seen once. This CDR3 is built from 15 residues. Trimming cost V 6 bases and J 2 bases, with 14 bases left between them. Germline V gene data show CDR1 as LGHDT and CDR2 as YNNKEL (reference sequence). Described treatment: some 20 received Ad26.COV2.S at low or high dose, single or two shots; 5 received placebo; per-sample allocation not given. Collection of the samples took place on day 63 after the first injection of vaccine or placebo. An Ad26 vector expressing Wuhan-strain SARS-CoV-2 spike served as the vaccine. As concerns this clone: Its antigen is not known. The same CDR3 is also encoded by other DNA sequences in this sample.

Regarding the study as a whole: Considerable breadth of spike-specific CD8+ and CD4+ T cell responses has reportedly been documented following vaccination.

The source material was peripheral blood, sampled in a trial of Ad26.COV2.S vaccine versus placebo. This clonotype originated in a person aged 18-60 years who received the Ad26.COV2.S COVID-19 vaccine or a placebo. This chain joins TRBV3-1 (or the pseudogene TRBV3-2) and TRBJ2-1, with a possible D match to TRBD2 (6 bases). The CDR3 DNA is TGTGCCAGCAGTCAAAGGCGGGGAACCTACAATGAGCAGTTCTTC. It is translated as CASSQRRGTYNEQFF.